Shown below are 11 T cell receptor beta chains from a single sample sequenced in a study of cytomegalovirus exposure and HLA in healthy donors. Use of 60 Vbeta and 13 Jbeta primers characterized the PCR. TCRdb's table, derived via immunoSEQ multiplex PCR, lists solely in-frame clones and lacks some. The sample contains about 190,000 clones, more than 60% of which appear only once. Sequencing input: PBMCs. These receptors were taken from a woman in her twenties or thirties in good health and CMV-seropositive.

V and J are TRBV7-9 and TRBJ1-4, with 9 bases lining up with TRBD1. V shed 5 bases, J shed 8 bases, and the junction held 12 bases outside the gene matches. In germline, CDR1 is SEHNR, CDR2 FQNEAQ (reference sequence). The CDR3 length is 16 residues. Here the CDR3 reads CASSLPGQGFKEKLFF. The DNA for the CDR3 is TGTGCCAGCAGCCTGCCGGGACAGGGATTTAAAGAAAAACTGTTTTTT.

The V gene is TRBV5-6, the J gene TRBJ2-2, with TRBD2 matching 10 bases. V was clipped by 0 bases and J by 0 bases; unmatched bases: 8. The CDR3 spans 19 residues. Germline V gives CDR1 SGHDT, CDR2 YYEEEE. The CDR3 DNA sequence: TGTGCCAGCAGCTTGGTGGGTAGCGGGGGGAAAGCGAACACCGGGGAGCTGTTTTTT. It specifies CASSLVGSGGKANTGELFF. Filled out from reference TRBV5-6 and TRBJ2-2, the complete variable domain reads DAGVTQSPTHLIKTRGQQVTLRCSPKSGHDTVSWYQQALGQGPQFIFQYYEEEERQRGNFPDRFSGHQFPNYSSELNVNALLLGDSALYLCASSLVGSGGKANTGELFFGEGSRLTVL.

This clone appeared once. The J gene is TRBJ2-1, the V gene TRBV30, with TRBD2 matching 10 bases. From germline, CDR1 is GTSNPN and CDR2 SVGIG (reference sequence). V was pared by 4 bases and J by 3 bases, with 3 bases of the junction left unmatched. The CDR3 totals 14 residues. The CDR3 sequence is CAWKGLAVYNEQFF. The CDR3 DNA reads TGTGCCTGGAAAGGACTAGCGGTCTACAATGAGCAGTTCTTC.

This chain connects TRBV5-1 to TRBJ1-6, with 7 bases identical to TRBD1. The junction had 8 bases not matched to a gene; V was cut back by 4 bases and J by 10 bases. This CDR3 is built from 14 residues. The germline V gene encodes CDR1 SGHRS and CDR2 YFSETQ. The CDR3 sequence is CASSPGQHGSPLHF. Here the CDR3 DNA reads TGCGCCAGCAGCCCGGGACAGCATGGCTCACCCCTCCACTTT.

Comments on this clone: The junction and the germline gene differ at one end; a read error may be behind it. The V call is TRBV2, the J call TRBJ1-5; possible D gene TRBD1, 6 bases. Germline V gives CDR1 SNHLY, CDR2 FYNNEI. This CDR3 has 13 residues. The CDR3 DNA follows: TGTGCCGGCAGACAGGATAGCAATCAGCCCCAGCATTTT. This translates into CAGRQDSNQPQHF.

This chain connects TRBV7-6 to TRBJ2-2, with 9 nucleotides matching TRBD2. There are 16 residues in the CDR3. Unmatched junction bases numbered 4, after V lost 4 bases and J lost 1 base. The V gene's germline CDR1 is SGHVS and CDR2 FNYEAQ. CDR3 sequence (DNA): TGTGCCAGCAGCTCCCCAGCGGGAGGGAACACCGGGGAGCTGTTTTTT. Its protein product is CASSSPAGGNTGELFF.

This clone was seen a handful of times. This chain uses TRBV6-5 with TRBJ2-7, with 9 bases aligning to TRBD1. From germline, CDR1 is MNHEY and CDR2 SVGAGI. The ends lost 5 bases at V and 9 bases at J; junction bases unmatched: 8. The CDR3 length is 13 residues. The CDR3 nucleotides are TGTGCCAGCAGTCGTGGGGACAGGGAAGGGCAGTACTTC. Protein sequence: CASSRGDREGQYF.

This clone was observed many times. The chain uses TRBV6-1 and TRBJ1-3; TRBD1 matches 10 bases. Germline V CDR1 and CDR2: MNHNS, SASEGT. The CDR3 loop spans 15 amino acids. After removal of 6 bases from V and 4 bases from J, the junction contained 6 bases not matched to a gene. For the CDR3, the DNA is TGTGCCAGCAGCTTGACAGGGGGCGACGGAAACACCATATATTTT. This codes for CASSLTGGDGNTIYF.

DNA of the CDR3: TGTGCCAGCAGCTTAGCCGGACAGGGTAGGGAAAAACTGTTTTTT. It yields the protein CASSLAGQGREKLFF. The chain links TRBV5-6 to TRBJ1-4; 8 bases fit TRBD1. The CDR3 spans 15 residues. J gave up 8 bases and V 2 bases, and 8 bases lay outside the gene matches. Germline values: CDR1 SGHDT, CDR2 YYEEEE.

DNA for the CDR3: TGTGCCAGCAGCCAAGATCAGGCAGATACGCAGTATTTT. Translating it yields CASSQDQADTQYF. The chain joins TRBV4-2 to TRBJ2-3; D remains unclear. Germline CDR1 reads LGHNA; CDR2 reads YNFKEQ. CDR3 length: 13 amino acids. V lost 0 bases to trimming and J lost 4 bases, with 5 bases between them.

This chain links TRBV5-6 with TRBJ1-4, with D unresolved. The germline V and J ends were trimmed by 4 bases and 6 bases, with 13 bases remaining between them. Germline loops: CDR1 SGHDT, CDR2 YYEEEE. The CDR3 consists of 14 residues. The CDR3 nucleotides read TGTGCCAGCAGCCGGATATGGCAGGATGAAAAACTGTTTTTT. Translation gives CASSRIWQDEKLFF.